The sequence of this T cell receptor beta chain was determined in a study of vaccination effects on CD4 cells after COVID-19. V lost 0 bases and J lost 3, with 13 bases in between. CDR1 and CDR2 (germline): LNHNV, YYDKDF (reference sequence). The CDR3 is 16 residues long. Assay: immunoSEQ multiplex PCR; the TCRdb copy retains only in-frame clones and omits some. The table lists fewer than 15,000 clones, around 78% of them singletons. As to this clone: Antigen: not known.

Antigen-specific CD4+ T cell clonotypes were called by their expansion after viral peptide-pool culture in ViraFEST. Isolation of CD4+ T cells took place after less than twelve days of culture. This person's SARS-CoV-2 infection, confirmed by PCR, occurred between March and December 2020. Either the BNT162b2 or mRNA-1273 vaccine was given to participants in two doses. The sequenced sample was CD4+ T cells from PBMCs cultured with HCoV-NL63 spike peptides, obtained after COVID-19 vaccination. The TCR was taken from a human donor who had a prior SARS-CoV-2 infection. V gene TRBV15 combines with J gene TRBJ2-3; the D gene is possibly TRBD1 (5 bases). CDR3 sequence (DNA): TGTGCCACCAGCAGAGATCAAGGGGCTGGAACAGATACGCAGTATTTT. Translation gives CATSRDQGAGTDTQYF.